The 28 T cell receptor beta chains below come from one sample, sequenced in a study of molecular identifiers for immune sequencing clone quantification. MiXCR, applied by TCRdb to the PCR reads, yields one record per CDR3 protein. The profile covers 350,000 or so distinct CDR3 sequences, with over 20% appearing a single time and about 0.79% taken by the ten largest. Sequencing used naive CD8+ T cells from blood, with Jurkat cell RNA spiked in. Subset meaning: FACS-sorted CD8+CD4-CCR7+CD45RA+ naive T cells. The source of these receptors is a human donor in good health. Some libraries in this study had Jurkat cell RNA spiked in.

This clonotype showed up many times. V usage is TRBV7-8 and J usage is TRBJ1-1; D may be TRBD1 (6 bases). Per the germline V gene, CDR1 is SGHVS and CDR2 is FQNEAQ. The CDR3 has 14 amino acids. The germline V and J ends were trimmed by 0 bases and 4 bases, with 9 bases remaining between them. The CDR3 sequence is CASSLAGRGTEAFF. The CDR3 bases are TGTGCCAGCAGCTTAGCAGGCAGGGGCACTGAAGCTTTCTTT. The full variable domain, in which reference TRBV7-8 and TRBJ1-1 provide the parts outside the CDR3, is GAGVSQSPRYKVAKRGQDVALRCDPISGHVSLFWYQQALGQGPEFLTYFQNEAQLDKSGLPSDRFFAERPEGSVSTLKIQRTQQEDSAVYLCASSLAGRGTEAFFGQGTRLTVV.

This clonotype was observed at least ten times. The chain is built from TRBV28 and TRBJ2-7; no clear D. This CDR3 region has 13 residues. V dropped 8 bases and J dropped 0 bases, with 11 bases sitting between them. Germline V gene data show CDR1 as MDHEN and CDR2 as SYDVKM. CDR3 sequence: CASGSRSSYEQYF. CDR3 in DNA: TGTGCCAGCGGGTCCAGAAGCTCCTACGAGCAGTACTTC.

Details on this clonotype: A much larger clone lies a single base off, so this may be a read error. The chain joins TRBV12-3 or TRBV12-4 to TRBJ2-7; D might be TRBD1 (8 bases). The CDR3 extends over 15 amino acids. In nucleotides, the CDR3 is TGTGCCAGCAGTCCAACACAGGGGGGGTACTACGAGCGGTACTTC. Translated, it gives CASSPTQGGYYERYF.

Regarding this clonotype: A much larger clone lies one base from this, so it may be a read error. The chain uses TRBV20-1 and TRBJ2-3; tentative D call: TRBD2 (5 bases). CDR3 length: 14 amino acids. Germline loops: CDR1 DFQATT, CDR2 SNEGSKA (reference sequence). This chain's CDR3 is CSARAGLNTDAQYF. CDR3 nucleotides: TGCAGTGCTAGGGCGGGCCTAAACACAGATGCGCAGTATTTT.

This clonotype was counted between two and nine times. CDR3: CASSLELHTSTDTQHF. For the CDR3, the DNA is TGCGCCAGCAGCTTGGAACTCCACACTAGCACAGATACGCAGCATTTT. V gene TRBV5-1 combines with J gene TRBJ2-3; D not resolved. Near its end, the DNA agrees better with TRBJ1-5, so the J call may be wrong. The CDR3 length is 16 residues. Looked up from germline, CDR1 is SGHRS and CDR2 is YFSETQ.

There are many counts of this clonotype. The J gene is TRBJ1-1, the V gene TRBV29-1; maybe TRBD1 (5 bases). V was shortened by 2 bases and J by 0 bases, with 7 bases between the two germline ends. Germline V gene data show CDR1 as SQVTM and CDR2 as ANQGSEA. The CDR3 length is 13 residues. CDR3 amino acids: CSVESGMNTEAFF. As DNA, the CDR3 is TGCAGCGTTGAATCAGGGATGAACACTGAAGCTTTCTTT.

The table lists this clonotype with many counts. The chain employs TRBV5-1 and TRBJ1-5; unclear D gene. The V gene lost 0 bases and the J gene lost 8 bases, with 15 bases spanning the gap. The V gene's germline CDR1 is SGHRS and CDR2 YFSETQ. CDR3 length equals 15 residues. CDR3 amino acids: CASSLGEALVEPQHF. The DNA of the CDR3 is TGCGCCAGCAGCTTGGGGGAGGCGCTTGTCGAGCCCCAGCATTTT.

This clonotype has at least ten counts. The J gene is TRBJ2-1, the V gene TRBV6-5, with D possibly being TRBD2 (5 bases). The CDR3 is 14 residues long. From germline, CDR1 is MNHEY and CDR2 SVGAGI. Between the trimmed V and J ends, which lost 3 bases and 4 bases, there was a span of 10 bases. CDR3 bases: TGTGCCAGCAGTTATGGTGAGGGTTACAATGAGCAGTTCTTC. Translation gives CASSYGEGYNEQFF.

A word on this clonotype: This may be a read error, as it is one base from a much larger clone. The chain links TRBV19 to TRBJ1-5; maybe TRBD1 (5 bases). V lost 8 bases, J lost 9 bases, and 20 bases lay in between. Germline V gives CDR1 LNHDA, CDR2 SQIVND (reference sequence). The CDR3 runs 14 residues. The CDR3 region is CASGLFDSYRPQHF. The CDR3 coding sequence is TGTGCCAGTGGGCTATTTGACAGCTATCGGCCCCAGCATTTT.

This clonotype was detected ten times or more. The chain couples TRBV24-1 to TRBJ2-2, with D unclear. V lost 9 bases to trimming and J lost 6 bases, with 7 bases between them. The CDR3 extends over 11 amino acids. The germline CDR1 and CDR2 sequences are KGHDR and SFDVKD. CDR3 in amino acids: CATGDPGELFF. The CDR3, as DNA: TGTGCCACCGGGGATCCCGGGGAGCTGTTTTTT.

This clonotype was recorded at least ten times. The chain joins TRBV4-3 to TRBJ1-3; D ambiguous. Trimming took 2 bases from V and 0 from J, leaving 14 bases between them. Germline loops: CDR1 LGHNA, CDR2 YSLEER. CDR3 length: 17 residues. CDR3 amino acids: CASSQSRVSSSGNTIYF. Here the CDR3 DNA reads TGCGCCAGCAGCCAATCCCGGGTCTCAAGCTCTGGAAACACCATATATTTT.

As concerns this clonotype: A much larger clone differs from this one at a single base, so this may be a read error. The chain employs TRBV20-1 and TRBJ2-2; possibly TRBD1 or TRBD2 for D (5 bases each). CDR3 size: 13 residues. Looked up from germline, CDR1 is DFQATT and CDR2 is SNEGSKA (reference sequence). The ends were cut back, 7 bases at V and 2 bases at J, with 11 bases in the middle. The CDR3 protein is CSVGRHNTGELFF. The CDR3 DNA reads TGCAGTGTGGGACGACATAACACCGGGGAGCTGTTTTTT.

This clonotype was detected ten times or more. The rearrangement uses TRBV4-3 and TRBJ2-7, with a weak D call TRBD1 (5 bases). Germline V gene lookup returns CDR1 LGHNA and CDR2 YSLEER. The CDR3 covers 16 residues. V lost 0 bases to trimming and J lost 3 bases, with 15 bases between them. In DNA form, the CDR3 reads TGCGCCAGCAGCCAAGACCGGCAGGGCTTCTTCTACGAGCAGTACTTC. Translated, it gives CASSQDRQGFFYEQYF.

About this clonotype itself: The junction departs from germline at one end; a sequencing error may be responsible. This chain links TRBV7-7 with TRBJ1-5; tentatively, D is TRBD1 (6 bases). CDR1 and CDR2 from the germline V gene are SSHAT and FNYEAQ (reference sequence). CDR3 length: 17 residues. CDR3 sequence (DNA): TGTGCTAGCAGACCAAGGCCAGGGGCGGTAGACAATCAGCCCCAGCATTTT. This encodes CASRPRPGAVDNQPQHF.

In its sample, this clonotype was seen many times. This chain connects TRBV6-1 to TRBJ2-3; D not resolved. V shed 2 bases and J shed 4 bases, with 10 bases lying between them. This CDR3 region has 14 residues. CDR1 and CDR2 (germline): MNHNS, SASEGT. Here the CDR3 reads CASSELAGADTQYF. DNA for the CDR3: TGTGCCAGCAGTGAACTGGCTGGGGCAGATACGCAGTATTTT.

This clonotype has at least ten counts. J is TRBJ1-5 and V is TRBV20-1; TRBD1 might be the D (6 bases). Trimming took 6 bases from V and 2 from J, leaving 20 bases between them. Looked up from germline, CDR1 is DFQATT and CDR2 is SNEGSKA (reference sequence). This CDR3 is 16 amino acids long. The CDR3 reads CSAPQGGSFGNQPQHF. The CDR3 DNA reads as TGCAGTGCACCTCAAGGGGGATCGTTCGGCAATCAGCCCCAGCATTTT.

This sequence joins TRBV6-6 and TRBJ2-7, with D perhaps matching TRBD2 (6 bases). The CDR3 is made up of 14 amino acids. V was cut by 6 bases and J by 1 base, with 13 bases left in between. Germline V gene data show CDR1 as MNHNY and CDR2 as SVGAGI (reference sequence). The CDR3 is CASREAGTSYEQYF. In nucleotides, the CDR3 is TGTGCCAGCAGGGAGGCCGGGACTTCCTACGAGCAGTACTTC.

This clonotype appeared many times. Germline is not matched at one junction end, which may reflect a read error. The rearrangement uses TRBV13 and TRBJ1-1; D may be TRBD1 (5 bases). The CDR3 is 15 amino acids. CDR1 and CDR2 from the germline V gene are PRHDT and FYEKMQ (reference sequence). CDR3 sequence (DNA): TGTGCCAGCAGCCGTGGAGTAAGTCAGGGCGCCGCTTCCCCATTT. Translating it yields CASSRGVSQGAASPF.

Details on this clonotype: Possible read error: a much larger clone is one base away. V gene TRBV30 combines with J gene TRBJ2-7; D gene unclear. The CDR3 has 13 residues. Germline V gene data show CDR1 as GTSNPN and CDR2 as SVGIG (reference sequence). The CDR3 bases are TGTGTCTGGAGCAGAGCTTTTAACTACGAGCAGTACTTC. Translating it yields CVWSRAFNYEQYF.

This clonotype was detected ten times or more. The chain couples TRBV30 to TRBJ1-1; D unclear. Trimming cost V 3 bases and J 6 bases, with 11 bases left between them. The CDR3 sequence is 12 residues long. Germline V CDR1 and CDR2: GTSNPN, SVGIG (reference sequence). The CDR3 here is CAWRWDFSEAFF. For the CDR3, the DNA is TGTGCCTGGAGGTGGGATTTCTCTGAAGCTTTCTTT.

The chain joins TRBV12-3 or TRBV12-4 to TRBJ2-1, with 12 bases that match TRBD2. V gave up 7 bases and J gave up 0 bases; unmatched junction bases: 4. This CDR3 is built from 16 residues. This CDR3 reads CASTGLAGSSYNEQFF. The CDR3 DNA follows: TGTGCCAGCACTGGACTAGCGGGAAGCTCCTACAATGAGCAGTTCTTC.

Details on this clonotype: A read error is possible here, since a much larger clone lies one base away. This rearrangement joins TRBV20-1 to TRBJ2-7; no reliable D call. CDR3 size: 13 residues. V lost 7 bases, J lost 0 bases, and 13 bases lay in between. Germline lookup yields CDR1 DFQATT and CDR2 SNEGSKA (reference sequence). CDR3 sequence (DNA): TGCAGTGTCGTGGGGATCTACTCCTACGAGCAGTACTTC. This translates into CSVVGIYSYEQYF.

V gene TRBV7-6 combines with J gene TRBJ1-4; D is uncertain. Trimming stripped 5 bases from V and 5 bases from J, with 21 bases between. This CDR3 contains 17 residues. Germline loops: CDR1 SGHVS, CDR2 FNYEAQ. This CDR3 is CASSRLFLPGKNEKLFF. The CDR3 DNA reads TGTGCCAGCAGCCGCCTGTTCTTGCCAGGCAAGAATGAAAAACTGTTTTTT.

As for this clonotype: A much larger clone is a single base away; this may be a read error. This chain connects TRBV7-2 to TRBJ2-1, with 7 bases matching TRBD2. The CDR3 consists of 18 residues. Germline CDR1 SGHTA, CDR2 FQGNSA. This CDR3 is CAGSLVPGREPQYNEQFF. CDR3 DNA sequence: TGTGCCGGCAGCTTAGTTCCGGGGCGGGAGCCCCAGTACAATGAGCAGTTCTTC.

This clonotype was found many times. The J gene is TRBJ2-5, the V gene TRBV7-9; D is perhaps TRBD1 or TRBD2 (5 bases each). The CDR3 has 14 amino acids. Trimming pared 5 bases from V and 5 bases from J, leaving 15 bases between. Germline V CDR1 and CDR2: SEHNR, FQNEAQ (reference sequence). CDR3 coding DNA: TGTGCCAGCAGCCCGGGACCTGGAAGCGAGACCCAGTACTTC. This encodes CASSPGPGSETQYF.

This clonotype was seen at least ten times. This sequence joins TRBV12-3 or TRBV12-4 and TRBJ1-5; 11 bases are shared with TRBD1. The CDR3 spans 17 residues. V lost 5 bases to trimming and J lost 2 bases; unmatched junction nucleotides: 8. The CDR3 region is CASSQGTGGDRNQPQHF. The CDR3 coding sequence is TGTGCCAGCAGTCAAGGGACAGGGGGGGACCGCAATCAGCCCCAGCATTTT.

The J gene is TRBJ1-2, the V gene TRBV2; TRBD1 agrees at 12 bases. The CDR3 runs to 16 residues. Per germline, CDR1 SNHLY and CDR2 FYNNEI. V trimming: 3 bases; J trimming: 5 bases; junction bases outside the gene matches: 7. The CDR3 reads CASSDGTGGARYGYTF. The CDR3 DNA sequence: TGTGCCAGCAGTGATGGGACAGGGGGCGCTAGGTATGGCTACACCTTC.

This clonotype was seen ten or more times. In nucleotides, the CDR3 is TGTGCCAGTAGAGCCGGGCCGTCCCAAAACATTCAGTACTTC. This encodes CASRAGPSQNIQYF. The rearrangement uses TRBV19 and TRBJ2-4, with unresolved D. The CDR3 is 14 amino acids. The germline V gene has CDR1 LNHDA and CDR2 SQIVND (reference sequence). V lost 6 bases to trimming and J lost 5 bases, with 14 bases between them.